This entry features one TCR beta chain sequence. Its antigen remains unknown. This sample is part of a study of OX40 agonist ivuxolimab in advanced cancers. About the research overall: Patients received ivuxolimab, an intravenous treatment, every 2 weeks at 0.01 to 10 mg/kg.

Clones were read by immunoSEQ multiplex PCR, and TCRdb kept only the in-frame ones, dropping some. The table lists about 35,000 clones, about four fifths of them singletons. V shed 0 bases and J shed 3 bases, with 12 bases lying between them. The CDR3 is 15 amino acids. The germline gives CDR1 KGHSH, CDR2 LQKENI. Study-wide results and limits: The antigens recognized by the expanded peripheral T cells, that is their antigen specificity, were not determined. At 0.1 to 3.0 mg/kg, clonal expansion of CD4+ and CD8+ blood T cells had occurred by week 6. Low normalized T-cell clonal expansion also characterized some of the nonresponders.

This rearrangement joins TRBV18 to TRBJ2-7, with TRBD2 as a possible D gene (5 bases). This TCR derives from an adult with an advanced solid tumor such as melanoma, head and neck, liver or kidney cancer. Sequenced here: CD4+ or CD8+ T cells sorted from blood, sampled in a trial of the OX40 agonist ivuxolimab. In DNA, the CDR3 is TGTGCCAGCTCACCACCTAACACTAGAGACTACGAGCAGTACTTC. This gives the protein CASSPPNTRDYEQYF.